This TCR beta chain was profiled in a study of CD8 T cells in ankylosing spondylitis. Broader study findings: The study identified a TCR beta motif of roughly eight highly homologous variants that appeared characteristic of ankylosing spondylitis blood. A number of the motif variants had already been described in reactive arthritis synovial fluid and blood. Reportedly, significant enrichment of disease-linked clones occurred in matched ankylosing spondylitis synovial fluid.

Quantitative 5'-RACE was performed with molecular barcodes, and it yielded the TCR beta libraries. TCRdb called the 5' RACE reads again in MiXCR, with one record for every CDR3 protein. The sample contains approximately 240,000 distinct CDR3 sequences, more than 20% of which appear only once. This clonotype was seen at least ten times. Its antigen is not known. Germline V CDR1 and CDR2: SQVTM, ANQGSEA. This CDR3 contains 13 residues. Trimming cost V 7 bases and J 2 bases; bases outside gene matches: 3. This receptor was taken from a male donor with ankylosing spondylitis or in good health (not recorded which). The specimen was blood, either unsorted or a sorted T cell fraction (not recorded which). V usage is TRBV29-1 and J usage is TRBJ2-1; TRBD1 aligns across 9 bases. As DNA, the CDR3 is TGCAGCGCCCGGGACAGGGCCTACAATGAGCAGTTCTTC. Encoded protein: CSARDRAYNEQFF.